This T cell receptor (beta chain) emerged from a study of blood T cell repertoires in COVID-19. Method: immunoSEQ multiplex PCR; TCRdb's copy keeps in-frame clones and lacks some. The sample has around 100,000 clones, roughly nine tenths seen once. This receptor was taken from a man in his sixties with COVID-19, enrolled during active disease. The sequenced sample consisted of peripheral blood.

CDR3 coding DNA: TGTGCCAGAAGACCCCCCCCCGGGGAGCTCGAGCAGTACTTC. Translation: CARRPPPGELEQYF. J is TRBJ2-7 and V is TRBV5-3; TRBD2 is a possible D gene (5 bases). TRBV5-3 is annotated as an ORF whose role is uncertain. This CDR3 is 14 amino acids long. V was trimmed by 5 bases and J by 6 bases, leaving 18 bases between them.